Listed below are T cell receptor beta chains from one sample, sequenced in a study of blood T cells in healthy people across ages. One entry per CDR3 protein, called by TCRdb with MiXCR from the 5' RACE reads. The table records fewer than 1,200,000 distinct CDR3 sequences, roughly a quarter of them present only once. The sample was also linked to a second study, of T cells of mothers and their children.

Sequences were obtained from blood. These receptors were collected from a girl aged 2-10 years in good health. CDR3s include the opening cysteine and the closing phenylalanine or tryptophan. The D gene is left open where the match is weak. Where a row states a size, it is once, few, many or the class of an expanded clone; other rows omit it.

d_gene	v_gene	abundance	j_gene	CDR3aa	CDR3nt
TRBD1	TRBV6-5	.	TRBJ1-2	CASSTKQGIGYTF	TGTGCCAGCAGTACGAAACAGGGGATTGGCTACACCTTC
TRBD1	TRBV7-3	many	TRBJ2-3	CASSLTGDTSDTQYF	TGTGCCAGCAGCTTGACAGGGGATACCTCAGATACGCAGTATTTT
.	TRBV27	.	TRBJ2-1	CASSFSAGEQFF	TGTGCCAGCAGTTTTTCGGCAGGTGAGCAGTTCTTC
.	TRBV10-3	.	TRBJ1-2	CAISEGSYYGYTF	TGTGCCATCAGTGAGGGCAGTTATTATGGCTACACCTTC
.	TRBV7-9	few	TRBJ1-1	CASSHKSGGEAFF	TGTGCCAGCAGTCACAAGTCGGGCGGTGAAGCTTTCTTT
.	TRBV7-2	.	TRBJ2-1	CASTASSYEQFF	TGTGCCAGCACCGCGTCTAGTTATGAGCAGTTCTTC
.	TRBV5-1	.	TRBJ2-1	CASSFPFSGNEQFF	TGCGCCAGCAGCTTCCCATTCAGCGGTAATGAGCAGTTCTTC
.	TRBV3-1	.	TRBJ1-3	CASSQQISGNTIYF	TGTGCCAGCAGCCAACAGATCTCTGGAAACACCATATATTTT
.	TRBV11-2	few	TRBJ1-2	CASSLALGGHGYTF	TGTGCCAGCAGCTTAGCACTCGGGGGTCATGGCTACACCTTC
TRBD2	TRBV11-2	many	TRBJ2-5	CASSPTSGRETQYF	TGTGCCAGCAGTCCAACGAGCGGGAGAGAGACCCAGTACTTC
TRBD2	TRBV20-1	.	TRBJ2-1	CSAEGGGLVSDEQFF	TGCAGTGCTGAGGGAGGGGGACTAGTTAGTGATGAGCAGTTCTTC
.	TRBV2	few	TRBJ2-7	CASSDYNGTYEQYF	TGTGCCAGCAGTGATTATAACGGTACCTACGAGCAGTACTTC
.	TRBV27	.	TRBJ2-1	CASSDLGTYLNNEQFF	TGTGCCAGCAGCGACCTCGGGACCTATCTCAACAATGAGCAGTTCTTC
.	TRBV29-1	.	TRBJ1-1	CSVETDVNIEAFF	TGCAGCGTTGAGACAGACGTGAACATTGAAGCTTTCTTT
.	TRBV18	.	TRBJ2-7	CASSPVDSYYEQYF	TGTGCCAGCTCACCAGTGGACAGTTATTACGAGCAGTACTTC
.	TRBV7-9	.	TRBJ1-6	CASSLDWSRGSPLHF	TGTGCCAGCAGCTTAGACTGGAGCAGGGGCTCACCCCTCCACTTT
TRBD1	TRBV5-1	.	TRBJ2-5	CASSLVGTVQYF	TGCGCCAGCAGCTTGGTAGGGACAGTCCAGTACTTC
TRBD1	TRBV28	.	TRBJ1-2	CASSLADRGANGYTF	TGTGCCAGCAGTTTGGCCGACAGGGGTGCGAATGGCTACACCTTC
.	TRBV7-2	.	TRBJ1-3	CASSPQGDGNTIYF	TGTGCCAGCAGCCCACAAGGGGACGGAAACACCATATATTTT
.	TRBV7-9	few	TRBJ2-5	CASSFSWEETQYF	TGTGCCAGCAGCTTTAGCTGGGAAGAGACCCAGTACTTC
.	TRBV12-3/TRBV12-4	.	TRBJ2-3	CASSFLNGADTQYF	TGTGCCAGCAGTTTTCTAAATGGCGCAGATACGCAGTATTTT
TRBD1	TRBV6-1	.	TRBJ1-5	CASSEAYGTDNQPQHF	TGTGCCAGCAGTGAAGCCTATGGGACAGACAATCAGCCCCAGCATTTT